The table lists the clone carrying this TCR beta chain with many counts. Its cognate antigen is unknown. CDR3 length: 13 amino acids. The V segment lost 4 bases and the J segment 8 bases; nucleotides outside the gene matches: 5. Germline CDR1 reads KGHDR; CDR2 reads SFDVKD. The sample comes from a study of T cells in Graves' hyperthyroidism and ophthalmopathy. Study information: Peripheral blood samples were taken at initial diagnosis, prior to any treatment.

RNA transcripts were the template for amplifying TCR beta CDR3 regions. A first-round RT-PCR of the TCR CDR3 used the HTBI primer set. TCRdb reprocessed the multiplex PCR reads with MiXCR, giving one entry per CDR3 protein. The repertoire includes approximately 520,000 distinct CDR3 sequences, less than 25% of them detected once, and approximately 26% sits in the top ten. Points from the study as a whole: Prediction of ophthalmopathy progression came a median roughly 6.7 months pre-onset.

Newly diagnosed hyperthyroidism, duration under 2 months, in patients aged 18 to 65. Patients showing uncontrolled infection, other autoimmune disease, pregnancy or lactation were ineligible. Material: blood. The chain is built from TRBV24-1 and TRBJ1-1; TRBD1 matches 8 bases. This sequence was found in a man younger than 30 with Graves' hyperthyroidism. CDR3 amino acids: CATSEPNRGEAFF. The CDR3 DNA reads TGTGCCACCAGTGAGCCAAACAGGGGGGAAGCTTTCTTT.